A selection of T cell receptor beta chains follows, all from one sample in a study of blood T cell repertoires in COVID-19. Sequencing used immunoSEQ multiplex PCR; TCRdb keeps in-frame clones, though not all of them. The sample has 100,000 to 150,000 clones, approximately 81% seen once; the top ten hold approximately 12%. Sequencing input: peripheral blood. The receptors originated from a woman younger than 45 who had recovered from COVID-19. CDR3s include the opening cysteine and the closing phenylalanine or tryptophan. A D gene is named only where the DNA matches it firmly. Some rows have no size entry. The others give once, few or many, or a class for an expanded clone.

v_gene: TRBV6-6
d_gene: NA
abundance: NA
j_gene: TRBJ1-1
CDR3nt: TGTGCCAGCAGTTCAGTTGAAGCTTTCTTT
CDR3aa: CASSSVEAFF

v_gene: TRBV24-1
d_gene: NA
abundance: NA
j_gene: TRBJ2-3
CDR3nt: TGTGCCACCAGTGACCCGGGGAACCCCACAGATACGCAGTATTTT
CDR3aa: CATSDPGNPTDTQYF

v_gene: TRBV11-2
d_gene: NA
abundance: NA
j_gene: TRBJ1-2
CDR3nt: TGTGCCAGCAGCTTAGGCGTATCCTATGGCTACACCTTC
CDR3aa: CASSLGVSYGYTF

v_gene: TRBV9
d_gene: NA
abundance: NA
j_gene: TRBJ1-6
CDR3nt: TGTGCCAGCAGCGTACAAGGGGATTTTGATAATTCACCCCTCCACTTT
CDR3aa: CASSVQGDFDNSPLHF

v_gene: TRBV5-6
d_gene: NA
abundance: NA
j_gene: TRBJ2-6
CDR3nt: TGTGCCAGCATCTCGGGGTTTGGGGCCAACGTCCTGACTTTC
CDR3aa: CASISGFGANVLTF

v_gene: TRBV11-2
d_gene: TRBD2
abundance: NA
j_gene: TRBJ2-1
CDR3nt: TGTGCCAGCAGCTCCCAGCGGGGATCCTACAATGAGCAGTTCTTC
CDR3aa: CASSSQRGSYNEQFF

v_gene: TRBV7-6
d_gene: TRBD2
abundance: NA
j_gene: TRBJ2-1
CDR3nt: TGTGCCAGCAGCTTATACACAGCGGGAGGCTTCTACAATGAGCAGTTCTTC
CDR3aa: CASSLYTAGGFYNEQFF

v_gene: TRBV6-6
d_gene: TRBD2
abundance: NA
j_gene: TRBJ2-7
CDR3nt: TGTGCCAGCAGTCGGGGCTCGGGAGGGTACGAGCAGTACTTC
CDR3aa: CASSRGSGGYEQYF

v_gene: TRBV3-1/TRBV3-2
d_gene: NA
abundance: NA
j_gene: TRBJ2-7
CDR3nt: TGTGCCAGCAGCCCGCCCCGGTCCGGGGGCTACGAGCAGTACTTC
CDR3aa: CASSPPRSGGYEQYF

v_gene: TRBV7-2
d_gene: NA
abundance: NA
j_gene: TRBJ1-1
CDR3nt: TGTGCCAGCACAGGCAGGGTGTTCACTGAAGCTTTCTTT
CDR3aa: CASTGRVFTEAFF

v_gene: TRBV7-9
d_gene: NA
abundance: NA
j_gene: TRBJ1-6
CDR3nt: TGTGCCAGCAGCCACAATAATTCACCCCTCCACTTT
CDR3aa: CASSHNNSPLHF

v_gene: TRBV3-1/TRBV3-2
d_gene: TRBD2
abundance: NA
j_gene: TRBJ2-1
CDR3nt: TGTGCCAGCAGCCTCTTAGCGGGAGTATTTAACAATGAGCAGTTCTTC
CDR3aa: CASSLLAGVFNNEQFF

v_gene: TRBV7-9
d_gene: NA
abundance: NA
j_gene: TRBJ2-3
CDR3nt: TGTGCCAGCAGCCGAGGAGGCACCACAGATACGCAGTATTTT
CDR3aa: CASSRGGTTDTQYF

v_gene: TRBV5-4
d_gene: TRBD1
abundance: NA
j_gene: TRBJ2-1
CDR3nt: TGTGCCAGCAGCTTAGGGGACAGGGCTTACAATGAGCAGTTCTTC
CDR3aa: CASSLGDRAYNEQFF

v_gene: TRBV6-1
d_gene: NA
abundance: NA
j_gene: TRBJ1-1
CDR3nt: TGTGCCAGCAGTGGCTTACAGTATAGACAGGACACTGAAGCTTTCTTT
CDR3aa: CASSGLQYRQDTEAFF

v_gene: TRBV3-1/TRBV3-2
d_gene: NA
abundance: NA
j_gene: TRBJ2-3
CDR3nt: TGTGCCAGCAGCCAATCAAACAGGGACCGTGCAACAGATACGCAGTATTTT
CDR3aa: CASSQSNRDRATDTQYF

v_gene: TRBV30
d_gene: TRBD2
abundance: NA
j_gene: TRBJ2-2
CDR3nt: TGTGCCTCACACGGGGGGGCCGGGGAGCTGTTTTTT
CDR3aa: CASHGGAGELFF

v_gene: TRBV11-3
d_gene: NA
abundance: NA
j_gene: TRBJ2-1
CDR3nt: TGTGCCAGCAGCCCCCAAAGAGGTCCAGCAAGGTCCTACAATGAGCAGTTCTTC
CDR3aa: CASSPQRGPARSYNEQFF

v_gene: TRBV5-6
d_gene: TRBD1
abundance: NA
j_gene: TRBJ2-1
CDR3nt: TGTGCCAGCAGCTCCCGACAGGGGGGGCCGAATGAGCAGTTCTTC
CDR3aa: CASSSRQGGPNEQFF

v_gene: TRBV5-5
d_gene: NA
abundance: NA
j_gene: TRBJ1-2
CDR3nt: TGTGCCAGCAGCCTGACAGGCACCTATGGCTACACCTTC
CDR3aa: CASSLTGTYGYTF

v_gene: TRBV7-6
d_gene: TRBD1
abundance: NA
j_gene: TRBJ2-7
CDR3nt: TGTGCCAGCAGCTTACTCTCCGGGACAGAGAATTACGAGCAGTACTTC
CDR3aa: CASSLLSGTENYEQYF

v_gene: TRBV7-2
d_gene: TRBD1
abundance: NA
j_gene: TRBJ1-6
CDR3nt: TGTGCCAGCAGCTTATTCGGGACAGGGGACAATTCACCCCTCCACTTT
CDR3aa: CASSLFGTGDNSPLHF

v_gene: TRBV14
d_gene: NA
abundance: NA
j_gene: TRBJ1-2
CDR3nt: TGTGCCAGCAGCCATAGGACAGTGAACTATGGCTACACCTTC
CDR3aa: CASSHRTVNYGYTF

v_gene: TRBV7-6
d_gene: TRBD1
abundance: NA
j_gene: TRBJ2-6
CDR3nt: TGTGCCAGCAGCTTACGTGTGGGACAGCCTGACTCTGGGGCCAACGTCCTGACTTTC
CDR3aa: CASSLRVGQPDSGANVLTF

v_gene: TRBV5-4
d_gene: NA
abundance: NA
j_gene: TRBJ2-2
CDR3nt: TGTGCCAGCAGCTTGGCCCGCGGGACCGGGGAGCTGTTTTTT
CDR3aa: CASSLARGTGELFF

v_gene: TRBV3-1/TRBV3-2
d_gene: TRBD2
abundance: NA
j_gene: TRBJ2-3
CDR3nt: TGTGCCAGCAGCCAACGCGGGACTAGCGGGGTGGGTCGGTATTTT
CDR3aa: CASSQRGTSGVGRYF

v_gene: TRBV11-1
d_gene: NA
abundance: NA
j_gene: TRBJ2-1
CDR3nt: TGTGCCAGCAGCTTACTAGCGCCTAGCTCCTACAATGAGCAGTTCTTC
CDR3aa: CASSLLAPSSYNEQFF

v_gene: TRBV5-6
d_gene: TRBD1
abundance: NA
j_gene: TRBJ2-5
CDR3nt: TGTGCCAGCAGCTTGGAGGGACAGGGAAGGGGACTAGAGACCCAGTACTTC
CDR3aa: CASSLEGQGRGLETQYF

v_gene: TRBV6-5
d_gene: TRBD1
abundance: NA
j_gene: TRBJ1-5
CDR3nt: TGTGCCAGCACCTCCTGGGACAGCCTGTGGCCCCAGCATTTT
CDR3aa: CASTSWDSLWPQHF

v_gene: TRBV29-1
d_gene: NA
abundance: NA
j_gene: TRBJ2-2
CDR3nt: TGCAGCGTTGAGTTGAGGGGGTGGGAGCTGTTTTTT
CDR3aa: CSVELRGWELFF

v_gene: TRBV4-2
d_gene: NA
abundance: few
j_gene: TRBJ1-5
CDR3nt: TGTGCCAGCAGTCAAGATGGGCAGGAGGGGCAGCCCCAGCATTTT
CDR3aa: CASSQDGQEGQPQHF

v_gene: TRBV6-5
d_gene: NA
abundance: NA
j_gene: TRBJ2-5
CDR3nt: TGTGCCAGCAGTACTCTGGGCCGACAAGAGACCCAGTACTTC
CDR3aa: CASSTLGRQETQYF

v_gene: TRBV5-1
d_gene: NA
abundance: NA
j_gene: TRBJ2-3
CDR3nt: TGCGCCAGCAGCGCCGGGACTCAGACAGATACGCAGTATTTT
CDR3aa: CASSAGTQTDTQYF

v_gene: TRBV3-1/TRBV3-2
d_gene: NA
abundance: few
j_gene: TRBJ2-7
CDR3nt: TGTGCCAGCAGCCCGTTGGGGGGCGAGCAGTACTTC
CDR3aa: CASSPLGGEQYF

v_gene: TRBV6-6
d_gene: NA
abundance: NA
j_gene: TRBJ2-7
CDR3nt: TGTGCCAGCAGTTTGGTACCTCTCAGGGACGAGCAGTACTTC
CDR3aa: CASSLVPLRDEQYF

v_gene: TRBV5-4
d_gene: NA
abundance: NA
j_gene: TRBJ2-1
CDR3nt: TGTGCCAGCAGCTTGGCGCTAGCCTCCTACAATGAGCAGTTCTTC
CDR3aa: CASSLALASYNEQFF

v_gene: TRBV5-1
d_gene: NA
abundance: NA
j_gene: TRBJ1-2
CDR3nt: TGCGCCAGCAGCTTGGGGCCAGGGGCGTCGGAAAACGGCGGCTACACCTTC
CDR3aa: CASSLGPGASENGGYTF

v_gene: TRBV6-5
d_gene: NA
abundance: NA
j_gene: TRBJ2-5
CDR3nt: TGTGCCAGCAGTTACTCGAGACAGCAAGAGACCCAGTACTTC
CDR3aa: CASSYSRQQETQYF

v_gene: TRBV6-6
d_gene: NA
abundance: NA
j_gene: TRBJ2-7
CDR3nt: TGTGCCAGCAGTTACTCGAATGCCGGGGTCGAGCAGTACTTC
CDR3aa: CASSYSNAGVEQYF

v_gene: TRBV6-6
d_gene: NA
abundance: NA
j_gene: TRBJ2-7
CDR3nt: TGTGCCAGCAACTACGGCGGTTCCTACGAGCAGTACTTC
CDR3aa: CASNYGGSYEQYF

v_gene: TRBV21-1
d_gene: NA
abundance: NA
j_gene: TRBJ2-1
CDR3nt: TGTGCCAGCAGACCGGGACTTGACTCCCTGAGCTCCTACAATGAGCAGTTCTTC
CDR3aa: CASRPGLDSLSSYNEQFF

v_gene: TRBV27
d_gene: TRBD1
abundance: NA
j_gene: TRBJ2-2
CDR3nt: TGTGCCAGCAGTTCACAGGGGGTTATGGGGACCGGGGAGCTGTTTTTT
CDR3aa: CASSSQGVMGTGELFF

v_gene: TRBV27
d_gene: TRBD1
abundance: once
j_gene: TRBJ1-5
CDR3nt: TGTGCCAGCAGTTTATACAGGGGGCTTAATCAGCCCCAGCATTTT
CDR3aa: CASSLYRGLNQPQHF

v_gene: TRBV5-4
d_gene: TRBD1
abundance: NA
j_gene: TRBJ2-1
CDR3nt: TGTGCCAGCAGCCCCGGGACAGGGGCTAGGAATGAGCAGTTCTTC
CDR3aa: CASSPGTGARNEQFF

v_gene: TRBV7-4
d_gene: NA
abundance: NA
j_gene: TRBJ2-5
CDR3nt: TGTGCCAGCAGCACACTCTCTTACAGGGACCAAGAGACCCAGTACTTC
CDR3aa: CASSTLSYRDQETQYF

v_gene: TRBV19
d_gene: NA
abundance: NA
j_gene: TRBJ2-2
CDR3nt: TGTGCCAGTAGTATACTCCCACAGGACACCGGGGAGCTGTTTTTT
CDR3aa: CASSILPQDTGELFF

v_gene: TRBV12-5
d_gene: NA
abundance: NA
j_gene: TRBJ1-5
CDR3nt: TGTGCTAGTGGTTTGACGCGGGACCGACGCAATCAGCCCCAGCATTTT
CDR3aa: CASGLTRDRRNQPQHF

v_gene: TRBV7-8
d_gene: NA
abundance: NA
j_gene: TRBJ1-1
CDR3nt: TGTGCCAGCAGCTCCGTTCTGACAGGGAACACTGAAGCTTTCTTT
CDR3aa: CASSSVLTGNTEAFF

v_gene: TRBV7-3
d_gene: NA
abundance: once
j_gene: TRBJ1-3
CDR3nt: TGTGCCAGCAGCCCCTACCCGGCAGGGGTGGGAAACACCATATATTTT
CDR3aa: CASSPYPAGVGNTIYF

v_gene: TRBV7-2
d_gene: NA
abundance: NA
j_gene: TRBJ2-7
CDR3nt: TGTGCCAGCAGGGCTATAGCGGACACGAGCTCCGAGCAGTACTTC
CDR3aa: CASRAIADTSSEQYF

v_gene: TRBV5-1
d_gene: NA
abundance: NA
j_gene: TRBJ1-2
CDR3nt: TGCGCCAGCAGCTTGCCGGGACTTCGGGACTATGGCTACACCTTC
CDR3aa: CASSLPGLRDYGYTF

v_gene: TRBV5-1
d_gene: NA
abundance: NA
j_gene: TRBJ1-2
CDR3nt: TGCGCCAGCAGAACGGGGGGCGCCTCGGGTGGCTACACCTTC
CDR3aa: CASRTGGASGGYTF

v_gene: TRBV7-8
d_gene: NA
abundance: NA
j_gene: TRBJ1-1
CDR3nt: TGTGCCAGCAGGCGATCGAGCACTGAAGCTTTCTTT
CDR3aa: CASRRSSTEAFF

v_gene: TRBV5-1
d_gene: TRBD1
abundance: NA
j_gene: TRBJ2-7
CDR3nt: TGCGCCAGCAGCTTAGGACAGGGGTGGGAGCAGTACTTC
CDR3aa: CASSLGQGWEQYF

v_gene: TRBV7-9
d_gene: NA
abundance: NA
j_gene: TRBJ1-6
CDR3nt: TGTGCCAGCAGCCCCTCCACGATGTCGGGTTCGAATTCACCCCTCCACTTT
CDR3aa: CASSPSTMSGSNSPLHF

v_gene: TRBV19
d_gene: TRBD1
abundance: once
j_gene: TRBJ2-7
CDR3nt: TGTGCCAGTAGTATCGGACAGGCCTACGAGCAGTACTTC
CDR3aa: CASSIGQAYEQYF

v_gene: TRBV4-1
d_gene: NA
abundance: NA
j_gene: TRBJ1-5
CDR3nt: TGCGCCAGCAGCCTCGGGGAGGGAAACAATCAGCCCCAGCATTTT
CDR3aa: CASSLGEGNNQPQHF

v_gene: TRBV5-6
d_gene: NA
abundance: NA
j_gene: TRBJ1-6
CDR3nt: TGTGCCAGCAGCGTGTACAGGGCTACGAATTCACCCCTCCACTTT
CDR3aa: CASSVYRATNSPLHF

v_gene: TRBV2
d_gene: NA
abundance: NA
j_gene: TRBJ2-5
CDR3nt: TGTGCCAGCAGTGGGGTCTCAGGGGTGGAGACCCAGTACTTC
CDR3aa: CASSGVSGVETQYF